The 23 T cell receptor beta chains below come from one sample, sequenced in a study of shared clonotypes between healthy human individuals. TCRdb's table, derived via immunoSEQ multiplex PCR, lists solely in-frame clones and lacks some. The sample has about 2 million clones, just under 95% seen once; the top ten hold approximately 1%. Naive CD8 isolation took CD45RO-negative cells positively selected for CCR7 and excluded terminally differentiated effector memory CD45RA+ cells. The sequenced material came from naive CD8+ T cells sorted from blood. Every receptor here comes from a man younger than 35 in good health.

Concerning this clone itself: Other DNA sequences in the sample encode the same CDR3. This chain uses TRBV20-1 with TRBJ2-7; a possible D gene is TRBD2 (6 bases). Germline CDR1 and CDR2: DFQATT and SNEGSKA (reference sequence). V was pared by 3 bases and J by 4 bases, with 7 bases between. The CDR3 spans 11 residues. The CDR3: CSAREGYEQYF. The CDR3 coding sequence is TGCAGTGCTAGGGAGGGGTACGAGCAGTACTTC.

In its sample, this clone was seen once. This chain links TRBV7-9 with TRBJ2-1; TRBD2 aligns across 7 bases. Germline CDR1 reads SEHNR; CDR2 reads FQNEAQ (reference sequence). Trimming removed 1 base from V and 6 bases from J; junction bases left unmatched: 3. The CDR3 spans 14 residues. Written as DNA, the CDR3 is TGTGCCAGCAGCTTAGTACTAGCGAGCAATGAGCAGTTCTTC. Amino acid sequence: CASSLVLASNEQFF.

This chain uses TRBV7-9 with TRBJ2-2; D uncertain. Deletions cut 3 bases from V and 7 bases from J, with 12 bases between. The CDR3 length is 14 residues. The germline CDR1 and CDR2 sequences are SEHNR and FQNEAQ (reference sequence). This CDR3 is CASSLERVNGELFF. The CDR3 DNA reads TGTGCCAGCAGCTTGGAAAGGGTAAACGGGGAGCTGTTTTTT.

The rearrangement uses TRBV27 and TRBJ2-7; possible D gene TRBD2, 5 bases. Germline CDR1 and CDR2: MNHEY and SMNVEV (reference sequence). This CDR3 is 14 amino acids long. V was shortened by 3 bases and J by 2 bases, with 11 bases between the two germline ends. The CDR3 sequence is CASSFEDGTYEQYF. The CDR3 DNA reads TGTGCCAGCAGTTTTGAGGACGGGACCTACGAGCAGTACTTC.

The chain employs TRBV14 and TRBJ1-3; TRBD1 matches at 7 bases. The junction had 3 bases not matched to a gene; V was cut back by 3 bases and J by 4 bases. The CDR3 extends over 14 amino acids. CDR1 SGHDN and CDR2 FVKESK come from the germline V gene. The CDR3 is CASSHWTGGNTIYF. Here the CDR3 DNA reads TGTGCCAGCAGCCACTGGACAGGAGGAAACACCATATATTTT.

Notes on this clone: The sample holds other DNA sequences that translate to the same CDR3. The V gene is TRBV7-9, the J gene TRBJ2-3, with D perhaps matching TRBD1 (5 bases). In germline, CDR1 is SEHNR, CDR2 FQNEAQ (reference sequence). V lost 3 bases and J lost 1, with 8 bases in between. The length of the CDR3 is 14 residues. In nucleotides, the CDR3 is TGTGCCAGCAGCTTGCCCAGGGGCACAGATACGCAGTATTTT. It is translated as CASSLPRGTDTQYF.

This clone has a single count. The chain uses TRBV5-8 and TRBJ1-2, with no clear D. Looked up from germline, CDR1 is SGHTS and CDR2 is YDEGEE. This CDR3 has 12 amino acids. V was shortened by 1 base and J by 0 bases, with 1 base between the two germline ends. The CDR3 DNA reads TGTGCCAGCAGCTTGTCTAACTATGGCTACACCTTC. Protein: CASSLSNYGYTF.

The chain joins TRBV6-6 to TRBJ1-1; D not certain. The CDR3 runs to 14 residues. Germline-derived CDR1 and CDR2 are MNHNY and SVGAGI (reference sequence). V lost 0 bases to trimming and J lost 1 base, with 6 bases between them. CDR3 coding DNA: TGTGCCAGCAGTTACTCGGGAGAGAACACTGAAGCTTTCTTT. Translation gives CASSYSGENTEAFF.

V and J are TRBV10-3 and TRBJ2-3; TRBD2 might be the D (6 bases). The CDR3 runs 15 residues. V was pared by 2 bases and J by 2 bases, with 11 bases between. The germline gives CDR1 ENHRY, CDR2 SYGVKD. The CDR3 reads CAISELASITDTQYF. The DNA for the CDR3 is TGTGCCATCAGTGAGCTAGCGAGTATCACAGATACGCAGTATTTT.

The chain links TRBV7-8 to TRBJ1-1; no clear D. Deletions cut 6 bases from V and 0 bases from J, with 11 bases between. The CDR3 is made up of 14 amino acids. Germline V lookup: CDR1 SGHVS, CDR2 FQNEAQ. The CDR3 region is CASREQTMNTEAFF. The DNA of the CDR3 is TGTGCCAGCAGGGAACAGACGATGAACACTGAAGCTTTCTTT.

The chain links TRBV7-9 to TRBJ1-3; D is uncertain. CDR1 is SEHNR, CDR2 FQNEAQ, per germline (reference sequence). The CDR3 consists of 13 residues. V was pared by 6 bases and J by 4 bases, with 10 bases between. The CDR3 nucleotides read TGTGCCAGCAGGAACGGCAGCGGAAACACCATATATTTT. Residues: CASRNGSGNTIYF. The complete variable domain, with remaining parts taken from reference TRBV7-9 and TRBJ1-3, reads DTGVSQNPRHKITKRGQNVTFRCDPISEHNRLYWYRQTLGQGPEFLTYFQNEAQLEKSRLLSDRFSAERPKGSFSTLEIQRTEQGDSAMYLCASRNGSGNTIYFGEGSWLTVV.

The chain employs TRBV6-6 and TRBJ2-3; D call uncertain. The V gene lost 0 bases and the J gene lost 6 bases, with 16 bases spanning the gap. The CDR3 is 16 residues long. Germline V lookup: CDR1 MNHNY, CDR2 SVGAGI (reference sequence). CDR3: CASSYSIGPPQDTQYF. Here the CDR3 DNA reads TGTGCCAGCAGTTACTCGATCGGACCCCCTCAGGATACGCAGTATTTT.

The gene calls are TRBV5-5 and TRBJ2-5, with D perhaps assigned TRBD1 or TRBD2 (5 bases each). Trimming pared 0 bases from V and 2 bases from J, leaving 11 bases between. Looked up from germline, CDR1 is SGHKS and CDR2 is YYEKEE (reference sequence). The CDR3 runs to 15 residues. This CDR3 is CASSLVPGSQETQYF. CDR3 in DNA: TGTGCCAGCAGCTTGGTGCCAGGGAGTCAAGAGACCCAGTACTTC. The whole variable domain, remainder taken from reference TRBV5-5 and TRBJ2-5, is DAGVTQSPTHLIKTRGQQVTLRCSPISGHKSVSWYQQVLGQGPQFIFQYYEKEERGRGNFPDRFSARQFPNYSSELNVNALLLGDSALYLCASSLVPGSQETQYFGPGTRLLVL.

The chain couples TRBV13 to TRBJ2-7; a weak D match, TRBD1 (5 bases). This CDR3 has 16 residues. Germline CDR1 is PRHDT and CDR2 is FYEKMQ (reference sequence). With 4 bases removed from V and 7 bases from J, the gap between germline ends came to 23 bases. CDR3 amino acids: CASSSIRQTRGDEQYF. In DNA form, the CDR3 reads TGTGCCAGCAGCTCGATTCGACAGACTCGTGGGGATGAGCAGTACTTC.

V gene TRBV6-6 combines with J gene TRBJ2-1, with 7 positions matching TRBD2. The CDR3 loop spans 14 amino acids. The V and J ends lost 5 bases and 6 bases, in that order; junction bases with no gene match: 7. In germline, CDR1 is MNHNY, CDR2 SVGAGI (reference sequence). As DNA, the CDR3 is TGTGCCAGCAGTCCGACTAGCCTCAGCAATGAGCAGTTCTTC. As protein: CASSPTSLSNEQFF.

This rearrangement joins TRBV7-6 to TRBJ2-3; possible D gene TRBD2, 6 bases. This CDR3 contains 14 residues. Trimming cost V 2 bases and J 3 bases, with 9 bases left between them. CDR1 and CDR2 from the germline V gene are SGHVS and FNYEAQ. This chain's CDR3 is CASSLLEGTDTQYF. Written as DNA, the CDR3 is TGTGCCAGCAGCTTATTGGAGGGAACAGATACGCAGTATTTT. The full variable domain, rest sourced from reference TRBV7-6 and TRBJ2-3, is GAGVSQSPRYKVTKRGQDVALRCDPISGHVSLYWYRQALGQGPEFLTYFNYEAQQDKSGLPNDRFSAERPEGSISTLTIQRTEQRDSAMYRCASSLLEGTDTQYFGPGTRLTVL.

CDR3 sequence reads: CASSLAGTGGYNEQFF. The CDR3 DNA reads as TGTGCCAGCAGCTTAGCCGGGACAGGGGGTTACAATGAGCAGTTCTTC. This chain connects TRBV11-2 to TRBJ2-1, with 11 bases that match TRBD1. The V segment lost 1 base and the J segment 4 bases; nucleotides outside the gene matches: 3. The length of the CDR3 is 16 residues. CDR1 is SGHAT and CDR2 is FQNNGV in the germline V gene.

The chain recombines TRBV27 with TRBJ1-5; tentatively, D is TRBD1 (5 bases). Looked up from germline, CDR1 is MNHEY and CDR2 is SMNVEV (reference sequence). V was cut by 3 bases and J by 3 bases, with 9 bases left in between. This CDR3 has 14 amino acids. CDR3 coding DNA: TGTGCCAGCAGTTTCCGACAGCACAATCAGCCCCAGCATTTT. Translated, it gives CASSFRQHNQPQHF.

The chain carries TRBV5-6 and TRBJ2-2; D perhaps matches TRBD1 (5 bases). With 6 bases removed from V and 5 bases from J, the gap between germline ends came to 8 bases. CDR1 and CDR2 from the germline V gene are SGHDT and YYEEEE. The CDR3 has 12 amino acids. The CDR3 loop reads CASTRATGELFF. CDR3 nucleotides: TGTGCCAGCACCAGGGCGACCGGGGAGCTGTTTTTT.

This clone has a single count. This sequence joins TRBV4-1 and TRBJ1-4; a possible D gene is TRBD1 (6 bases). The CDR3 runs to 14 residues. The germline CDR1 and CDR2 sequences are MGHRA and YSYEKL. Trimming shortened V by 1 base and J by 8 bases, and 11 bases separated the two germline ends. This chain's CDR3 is CASSQGGAWEKLFF. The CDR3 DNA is TGCGCCAGCAGCCAAGGGGGGGCCTGGGAAAAACTGTTTTTT.

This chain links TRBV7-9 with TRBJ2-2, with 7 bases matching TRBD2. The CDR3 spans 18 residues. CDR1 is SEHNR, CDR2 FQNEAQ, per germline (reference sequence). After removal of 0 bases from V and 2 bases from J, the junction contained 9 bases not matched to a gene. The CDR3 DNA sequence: TGTGCCAGCAGCTTAGCTTCAGGAGCGGGATTAAACACCGGGGAGCTGTTTTTT. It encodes CASSLASGAGLNTGELFF.

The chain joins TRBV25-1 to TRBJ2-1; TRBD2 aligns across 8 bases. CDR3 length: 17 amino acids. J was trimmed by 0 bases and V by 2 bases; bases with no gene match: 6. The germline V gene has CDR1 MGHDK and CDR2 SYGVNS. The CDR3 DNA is TGTGCCAGCAGTGAACCGCCCGGGACTAGCTCCTACAATGAGCAGTTCTTC. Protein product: CASSEPPGTSSYNEQFF.

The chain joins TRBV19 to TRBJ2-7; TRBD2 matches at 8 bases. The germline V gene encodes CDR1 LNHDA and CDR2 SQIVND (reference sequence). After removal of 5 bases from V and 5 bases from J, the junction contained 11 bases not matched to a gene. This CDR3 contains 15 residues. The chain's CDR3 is CASSPAGTSFHEQYF. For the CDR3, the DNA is TGTGCCAGTAGTCCGGCCGGGACTAGTTTTCACGAGCAGTACTTC.